A selection of T cell receptor beta chains follows, all from one sample in a study of cytomegalovirus exposure and HLA in healthy donors. TCRdb keeps only in-frame clones here, not all; method: immunoSEQ multiplex PCR. This table holds about 93,000 clones, over 60% found once. The sequenced sample consisted of PBMCs. These receptors all stem from a boy under 18 in good health and CMV-seropositive. The conserved cysteine and the conserved F or W are not part of the CDR3 here.

v_call cdr3_aa
TRBV9 ASSLGLAGDTDTQY
TRBV27 ASSLSWTGGVLSSTDTQY
TRBV5-4 ASSLEGDRALKQY
TRBV19 ASSTGAAGNTEAF
TRBV6-1 ASSDYSGNTIY
TRBV6-5 ASSRTMTSGYEQY
TRBV11-1 ASSLDRLAGGPGQF
TRBV30 ARAGMGTDTQY
TRBV5-4 ASSLGQFNYGYT
TRBV13 ASSPTDKRGPLVHTGELF
TRBV19 ASSMVGGTSILGGAF
TRBV6-5 ASSYGGGSTDTQY
TRBV29-1 SGVSRNTEAF
TRBV7-8 ASSLVVRGARNTGELF
TRBV18 ASSKGAPGETQY
TRBV6-1 ASSVDRGTVQNTEAF
TRBV27 ASSLRGLRGYT
TRBV7-3 ASSRTGATANTGELF
TRBV5-1 ASSLASGGYEQY
TRBV6-6 ASIPGLATYEQY
TRBV30 AWGLAGADTQY
TRBV18 ASSPTAPVDGYT
TRBV6-1 ASTGTDSYEQY
TRBV5-1 ASRPDRDEQF
TRBV5-4 ASSSTGNTEAF
TRBV5-1 ASSFEQGGYNEKLF
TRBV9 ASSVDRFGGYP
TRBV4-2 ASSEARGNGKLF
TRBV20-1 SARQGHEQY
TRBV29-1 SASGEGTGELF
TRBV27 ASSSLGWEPPETQY
TRBV18 ASSPRDSEAF
TRBV20-1 SASNSYEQY
TRBV28 ASRLMNTEAF
TRBV6-5 ASRTDLNTGELF
TRBV19 ASSMRGGGTEAF
TRBV30 AWGPNTEAF
TRBV5-1 ASSLSGVGGEAF
TRBV14 ASSLGSTAISGANVLT
TRBV5-3 ARSSGPGLEDNEQF
TRBV6-5 ASRRGVTDTQY
TRBV7-9 ASTRGEKLF
TRBV30 AWSSGKPYGYT
TRBV5-1 ASSQQGPEQY
TRBV25-1 ASSASNRGVNTDTQY
TRBV25-1 ASSDGRGWDTEAF
TRBV19 ASSTLTGANTEAF
TRBV7-6 ASSLAPGPTGNTIY
TRBV2 ASSATGGYSNQPQH
TRBV20-1 SAARGTQY
TRBV13 ASSSGGADNEQF
TRBV7-2 ASSEDRGPYNEQF
TRBV25-1 ASSEDRSYGYP
TRBV18 ASSRDREYEQY